This entry lists 14 T cell receptor beta chains sequenced from one sample in a study of identical twins. TCRdb called the 5' RACE reads again in MiXCR, with one record for every CDR3 protein. Among about 900,000 distinct CDR3 sequences listed, 12% were seen once. A further study also used this sample, focusing on yellow fever vaccine responses in identical twins.

The material sequenced was PBMCs. The receptors shown here come from a woman aged 18-30 years in good health.

This clonotype was found a few times. The chain carries TRBV10-3 and TRBJ2-7; 10 bases map to TRBD2. The CDR3 has 16 residues. The V and J ends lost 6 bases and 5 bases, in that order; junction bases with no gene match: 13. CDR1 is ENHRY and CDR2 is SYGVKD in the germline V gene. CDR3 in amino acids: CAISDISGAGGNEQYF. The CDR3 bases are TGTGCCATCAGCGACATCTCCGGAGCGGGAGGGAACGAGCAGTACTTC.

This clonotype was counted only a few times. The chain joins TRBV5-1 to TRBJ1-1, with 7 bases identical to TRBD1. CDR1 is SGHRS, CDR2 YFSETQ, per germline. The J segment lost 5 bases and the V segment lost 4 bases, leaving 5 bases of the junction unmatched. The length of the CDR3 is 13 residues. The CDR3 sequence is CASSGQGGTEAFF. The CDR3 DNA sequence: TGCGCCAGCAGCGGGCAGGGGGGAACTGAAGCTTTCTTT.

This clonotype was observed at least ten times. The chain links TRBV29-1 to TRBJ1-2, with a weak D call TRBD1 (6 bases). Trimming removed 6 bases at V and 8 bases at J, with 19 bases between. Germline V gene data show CDR1 as SQVTM and CDR2 as ANQGSEA. CDR3 length: 13 amino acids. This CDR3 is CSVYRDSREGYTF. CDR3 nucleotides: TGCAGCGTGTACAGGGATTCCAGGGAGGGCTACACCTTC.

The chain combines TRBV7-2 with TRBJ2-1, with 8 bases lining up with TRBD2. Germline values: CDR1 SGHTA, CDR2 FQGNSA. The ends lost 2 bases at V and 8 bases at J; junction bases unmatched: 8. This CDR3 spans 15 amino acids. The CDR3 sequence: CASSLLPGGVDEQFF. Written as DNA, the CDR3 is TGTGCCAGCAGCTTACTCCCCGGGGGGGTCGATGAGCAGTTCTTC.

This clonotype was seen a few times. The chain is built from TRBV11-1 and TRBJ2-2; 14 positions agree with TRBD2. Looked up from germline, CDR1 is SGHAT and CDR2 is FQDESV (reference sequence). J gave up 5 bases and V 7 bases, and 12 bases lay outside the gene matches. This CDR3 is built from 18 residues. DNA for the CDR3: TGTGCCAGCACTCGAGGGACTAGCGGGAGCGTTCGGACCGGGGAGCTGTTTTTT. This codes for CASTRGTSGSVRTGELFF.

There are a few counts of this clonotype. This chain joins TRBV5-8 and TRBJ2-1; no clear D. Deletions cut 0 bases from V and 5 bases from J, with 15 bases between. Germline V gives CDR1 SGHTS, CDR2 YDEGEE. This CDR3 has 16 amino acids. CDR3 in amino acids: CASSLEGWVMDNEQFF. As DNA, the CDR3 is TGTGCCAGCAGCTTGGAGGGATGGGTTATGGACAATGAGCAGTTCTTC.

This clonotype was found a few times. V is TRBV5-1 and J is TRBJ2-1; 11 bases line up with TRBD2. CDR1 is SGHRS, CDR2 YFSETQ, per germline. Germline trimming cut 7 bases from V and 8 bases from J; bases unmatched to any gene: 14. The CDR3 length is 16 residues. The CDR3: CASQGGSSGRSYEQFF. The CDR3 region has the DNA TGCGCCAGCCAGGGAGGGTCTAGCGGGAGGTCGTATGAGCAGTTCTTC.

The rearrangement uses TRBV5-1 and TRBJ2-7; D is ambiguous. CDR3 length equals 19 residues. Trimming cost V 0 bases and J 1 base, with 23 bases left between them. The germline gives CDR1 SGHRS, CDR2 YFSETQ. CDR3 nucleotides: TGCGCCAGCAGCTTGGCCGGGTCCCTCTCGGCTCTCGGGTCCTACGAGCAGTACTTC. It codes for CASSLAGSLSALGSYEQYF.

This clonotype was counted a few times. The CDR3 region is CASSRTGMEGNQPQHF. DNA of the CDR3: TGCGCCAGCAGTCGGACAGGTATGGAAGGCAATCAGCCCCAGCATTTT. V usage is TRBV5-1 and J usage is TRBJ1-5; 7 bases align to TRBD1. Germline V gene sequence: CDR1 SGHRS, CDR2 YFSETQ. The length of the CDR3 is 16 residues. V lost 5 bases, J lost 2 bases, and 10 bases stayed unmatched.

In this sample, this clonotype turned up many times. The chain recombines TRBV28 with TRBJ2-7, with D perhaps TRBD1 (6 bases). Germline CDR1 MDHEN, CDR2 SYDVKM. V dropped 4 bases and J dropped 9 bases, with 13 bases sitting between them. This CDR3 is 12 amino acids long. In DNA form, the CDR3 reads TGTGCCAGCAGTTCCCAGGGGTACTGGCAGTACTTC. Translation: CASSSQGYWQYF.

This clonotype was picked up a small number of times. This rearrangement joins TRBV20-1 to TRBJ1-6, with a weak D call TRBD1 (5 bases). The V end lost 3 bases, the J end lost 9 bases, and 18 bases lay between the germline ends. CDR1 is DFQATT and CDR2 is SNEGSKA in the germline V gene (reference sequence). CDR3 length: 15 residues. CDR3 sequence reads: CSASTPGGLGSPLHF. The DNA of the CDR3 is TGCAGTGCTAGCACCCCGGGGGGACTGGGTTCACCCCTCCACTTT.

V gene TRBV6-1 combines with J gene TRBJ2-7, with D maybe TRBD1 (6 bases). This CDR3 comprises 16 residues. Germline V gene data show CDR1 as MNHNS and CDR2 as SASEGT. V gave up 10 bases and J gave up 3 bases, with 25 bases separating them. CDR3 nucleotides: TGTGCCACCCGACCCGGACAGCTCTATCCGTTCTACGAGCAGTACTTC. It codes for CATRPGQLYPFYEQYF.

This clonotype was counted only a few times. The chain couples TRBV20-1 to TRBJ2-7; 14 positions agree with TRBD2. Germline CDR1 reads DFQATT; CDR2 reads SNEGSKA (reference sequence). There are 15 residues in the CDR3. V was clipped by 4 bases and J by 3 bases; unmatched bases: 5. The CDR3 region has the DNA TGCAGTGCTACCCCGACTAGCGGGGGGGTCTACGAGCAGTACGTC. Protein sequence: CSATPTSGGVYEQYV.

This clonotype was observed a handful of times. The chain couples TRBV6-1 to TRBJ2-7, with D possibly being TRBD2 (5 bases). Trimming pared 5 bases from V and 0 bases from J, leaving 11 bases between. Germline values: CDR1 MNHNS, CDR2 SASEGT. This CDR3 is 14 amino acids long. As DNA, the CDR3 is TGTGCCAGCAGTCCCTCCCGGGGCTCCTACGAGCAGTACTTC. This sequence encodes CASSPSRGSYEQYF.